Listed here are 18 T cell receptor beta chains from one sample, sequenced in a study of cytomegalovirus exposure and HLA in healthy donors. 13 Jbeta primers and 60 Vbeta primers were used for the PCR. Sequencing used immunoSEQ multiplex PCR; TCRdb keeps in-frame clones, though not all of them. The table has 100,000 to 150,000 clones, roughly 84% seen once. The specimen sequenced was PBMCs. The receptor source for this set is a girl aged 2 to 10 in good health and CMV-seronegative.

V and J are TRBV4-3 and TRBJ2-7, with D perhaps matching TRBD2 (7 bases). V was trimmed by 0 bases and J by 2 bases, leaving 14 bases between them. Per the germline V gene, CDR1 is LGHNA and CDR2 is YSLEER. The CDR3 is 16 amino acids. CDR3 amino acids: CASSQDRRGGPYEQYF. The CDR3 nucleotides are TGCGCCAGCAGCCAAGACCGTCGCGGGGGCCCCTACGAGCAGTACTTC.

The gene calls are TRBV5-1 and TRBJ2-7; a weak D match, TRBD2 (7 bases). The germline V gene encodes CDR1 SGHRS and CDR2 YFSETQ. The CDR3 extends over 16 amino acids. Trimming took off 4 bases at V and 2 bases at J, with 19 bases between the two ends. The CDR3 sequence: CASSQRGQMRPYEQYF. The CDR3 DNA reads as TGCGCCAGCAGCCAGCGGGGACAAATGAGGCCCTACGAGCAGTACTTC. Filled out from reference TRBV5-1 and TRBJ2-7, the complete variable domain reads KAGVTQTPRYLIKTRGQQVTLSCSPISGHRSVSWYQQTPGQGLQFLFEYFSETQRNKGNFPGRFSGRQFSNSRSEMNVSTLELGDSALYLCASSQRGQMRPYEQYFGPGTRLTVT.

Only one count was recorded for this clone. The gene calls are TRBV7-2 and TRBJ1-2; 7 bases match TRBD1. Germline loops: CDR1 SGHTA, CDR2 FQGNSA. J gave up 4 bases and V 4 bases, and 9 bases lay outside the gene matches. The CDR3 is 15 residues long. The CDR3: CASSSRTGYGYGYTF. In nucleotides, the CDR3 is TGTGCCAGCAGCTCACGGACAGGCTATGGCTATGGCTACACCTTC.

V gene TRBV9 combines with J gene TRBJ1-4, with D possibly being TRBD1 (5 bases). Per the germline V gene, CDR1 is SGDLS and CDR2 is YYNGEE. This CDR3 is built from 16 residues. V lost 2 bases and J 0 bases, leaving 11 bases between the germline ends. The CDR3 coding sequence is TGTGCCAGCAGCGTTAACCCGACAGCAACTAATGAAAAACTGTTTTTT. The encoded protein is CASSVNPTATNEKLFF.

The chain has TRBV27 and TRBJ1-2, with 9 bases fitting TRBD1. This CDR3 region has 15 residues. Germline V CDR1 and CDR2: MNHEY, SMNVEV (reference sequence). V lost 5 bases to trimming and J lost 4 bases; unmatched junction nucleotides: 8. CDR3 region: CASSPGTGNRYGYTF. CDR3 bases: TGTGCCAGCAGTCCGGGGACAGGGAATCGCTATGGCTACACCTTC.

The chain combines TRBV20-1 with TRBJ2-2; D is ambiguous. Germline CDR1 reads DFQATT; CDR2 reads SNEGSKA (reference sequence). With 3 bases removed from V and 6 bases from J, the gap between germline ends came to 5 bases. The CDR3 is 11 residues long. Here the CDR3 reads CSASFSGELFF. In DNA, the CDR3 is TGCAGTGCTAGTTTCTCCGGGGAGCTGTTTTTT.

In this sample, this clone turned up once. Here the CDR3 DNA reads TGTGCCAGCACCGCCGCCGTCCCGGGTCGAGGAGGGGAGCTGTTTTTT. Amino acid sequence: CASTAAVPGRGGELFF. The V and J genes are TRBV5-4 and TRBJ2-2; D is uncertain. The V gene lost 6 bases and the J gene lost 8 bases, with 23 bases spanning the gap. Looked up from germline, CDR1 is SGHNT and CDR2 is YYREEE (reference sequence). There are 16 residues in the CDR3.

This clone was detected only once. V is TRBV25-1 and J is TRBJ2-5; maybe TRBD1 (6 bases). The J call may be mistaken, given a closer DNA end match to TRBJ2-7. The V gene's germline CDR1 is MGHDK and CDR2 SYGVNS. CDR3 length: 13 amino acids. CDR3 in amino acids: CASSETGIYEQYF. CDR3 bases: TGTGCCAGCAGTGAAACAGGGATATACGAGCAGTACTTC.

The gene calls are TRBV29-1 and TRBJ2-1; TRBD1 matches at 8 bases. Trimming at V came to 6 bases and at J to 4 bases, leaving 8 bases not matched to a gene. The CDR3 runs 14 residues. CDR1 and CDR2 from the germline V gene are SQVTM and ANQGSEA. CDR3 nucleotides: TGCAGCGTCAGGGGGCTTGGGGCTTACAATGAGCAGTTCTTC. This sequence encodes CSVRGLGAYNEQFF.

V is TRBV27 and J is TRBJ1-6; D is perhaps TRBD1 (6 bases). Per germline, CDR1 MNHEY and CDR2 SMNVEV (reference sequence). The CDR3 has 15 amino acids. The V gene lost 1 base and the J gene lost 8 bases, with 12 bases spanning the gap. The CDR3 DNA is TGTGCCAGCAGTTTATATCCAGGGGTATATTCACCCCTCCACTTT. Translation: CASSLYPGVYSPLHF.

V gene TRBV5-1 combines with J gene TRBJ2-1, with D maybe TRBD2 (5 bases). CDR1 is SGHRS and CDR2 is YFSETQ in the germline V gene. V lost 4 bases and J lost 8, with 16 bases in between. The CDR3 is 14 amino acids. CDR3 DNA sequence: TGCGCCAGCAGCCCCTCGCGCAACGGGGATGAGCAGTTCTTC. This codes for CASSPSRNGDEQFF.

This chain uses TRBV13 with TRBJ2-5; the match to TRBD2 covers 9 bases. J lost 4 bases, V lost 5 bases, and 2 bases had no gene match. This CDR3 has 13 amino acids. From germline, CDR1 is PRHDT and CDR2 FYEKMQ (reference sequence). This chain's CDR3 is CASSELAGETQYF. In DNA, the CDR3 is TGTGCCAGCAGCGAACTAGCGGGAGAGACCCAGTACTTC.

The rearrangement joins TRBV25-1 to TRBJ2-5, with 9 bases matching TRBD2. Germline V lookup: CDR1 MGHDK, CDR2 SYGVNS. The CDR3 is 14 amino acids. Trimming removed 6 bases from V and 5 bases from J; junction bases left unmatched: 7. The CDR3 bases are TGTGCCAGCAGCACGGGCGGGGGGGTTGAGACCCAGTACTTC. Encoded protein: CASSTGGGVETQYF.

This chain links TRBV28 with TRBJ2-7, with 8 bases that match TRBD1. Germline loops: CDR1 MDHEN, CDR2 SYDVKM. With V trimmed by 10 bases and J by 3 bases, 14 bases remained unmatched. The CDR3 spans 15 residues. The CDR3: CATQGAQSNHYEQYF. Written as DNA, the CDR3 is TGTGCCACCCAGGGGGCACAATCTAATCACTACGAGCAGTACTTC.

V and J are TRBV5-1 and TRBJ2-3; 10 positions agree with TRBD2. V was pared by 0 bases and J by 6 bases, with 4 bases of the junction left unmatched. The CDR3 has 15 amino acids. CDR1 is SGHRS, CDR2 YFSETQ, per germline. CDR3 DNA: TGCGCCAGCAGCTTGGTGCCTAGCGGGAGTGATACGCAGTATTTT. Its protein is CASSLVPSGSDTQYF.

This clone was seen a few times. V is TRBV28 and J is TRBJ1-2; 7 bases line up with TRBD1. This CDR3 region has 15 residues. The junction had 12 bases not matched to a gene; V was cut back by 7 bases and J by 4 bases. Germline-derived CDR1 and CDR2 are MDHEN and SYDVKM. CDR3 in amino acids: CASIVRGRQGYGYTF. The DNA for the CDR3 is TGTGCCAGCATCGTGAGGGGGCGCCAGGGCTATGGCTACACCTTC.

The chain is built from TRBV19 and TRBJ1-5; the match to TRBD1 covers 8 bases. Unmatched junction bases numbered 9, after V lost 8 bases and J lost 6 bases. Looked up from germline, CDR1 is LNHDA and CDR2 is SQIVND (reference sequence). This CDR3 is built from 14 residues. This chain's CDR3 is CASQGQGAGQPQHF. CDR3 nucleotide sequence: TGTGCCAGTCAGGGGCAGGGGGCTGGTCAGCCCCAGCATTTT.

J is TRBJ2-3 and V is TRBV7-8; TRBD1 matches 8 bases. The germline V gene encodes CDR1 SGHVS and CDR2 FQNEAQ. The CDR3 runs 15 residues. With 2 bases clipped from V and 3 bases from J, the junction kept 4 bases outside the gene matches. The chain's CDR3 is CASSLMTGVTDTQYF. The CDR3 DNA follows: TGTGCCAGCAGCTTAATGACAGGGGTAACAGATACGCAGTATTTT.